The 3 T cell receptor beta chains given below trace back to one sample, sequenced in a study of regulatory T cells in long-lasting Graves disease. Arm-PCR of CDR3 regions and iRepertoire HTBI primers were the basis on which TCR beta libraries were built. TCRdb reprocessed the multiplex PCR reads via MiXCR and lists one record per CDR3 protein. Found here are hundreds of thousands of distinct CDR3 sequences, less than 20% of them singletons; the top ten hold about 10%. Specified time point: newly diagnosed GD, antithyroid drugs for less than 3 months. There was RNA extracted from PBMCs, and the TCR library was made from it. This sample was also put to use in a study of T cells in Graves' hyperthyroidism and ophthalmopathy.

Here the sequenced sample was peripheral blood mononuclear cells (PBMCs), taken at new diagnosis, from a patient treated with antithyroid drugs. The receptor source for this set is a woman aged 30 to 39 with Graves disease.

This clonotype was detected many times. The chain combines TRBV11-2 with TRBJ2-3; 14 bases are shared with TRBD2. The V gene end was trimmed by 5 bases and the J gene end by 2 bases; junction bases not matched to a gene: 3. The V gene's germline CDR1 is SGHAT and CDR2 FQNNGV. The CDR3 extends over 16 amino acids. The CDR3 coding sequence is TGTGCCAGCAGCGAGGGACTAGCGGGGGCCACAGATACGCAGTATTTT. This gives the protein CASSEGLAGATDTQYF.

This clonotype was found many times. This sequence joins TRBV18 and TRBJ2-7; maybe TRBD1 (6 bases). Trimming shortened V by 5 bases and J by 4 bases, and 15 bases separated the two germline ends. The CDR3 totals 14 residues. In germline, CDR1 is KGHSH, CDR2 LQKENI. CDR3 DNA: TGTGCCAGCTCAAGAGAGACAGGAGTATACGAGCAGTACTTC. It is translated as CASSRETGVYEQYF. Looking up the rest from reference TRBV18 and TRBJ2-7 gives the full variable domain: NAGVMQNPRHLVRRRGQEARLRCSPMKGHSHVYWYRQLPEEGLKFMVYLQKENIIDESGMPKERFSAEFPKEGPSILRIQQVVRGDSAAYFCASSRETGVYEQYFGPGTRLTVT.

This clonotype was recorded at least ten times. This sequence joins TRBV12-3 or TRBV12-4 and TRBJ2-1; possibly TRBD1 for D (6 bases). The length of the CDR3 is 16 residues. Deletions cut 2 bases from V and 8 bases from J, with 19 bases between. CDR3 in DNA: TGTGCCAGCAGTTTACTAACAGGGACCCCTGGGTATGAGCAGTTCTTC. Protein sequence: CASSLLTGTPGYEQFF.